The next 16 T cell receptor beta chains were all read from a single sample in a study of CD8 T cells in ankylosing spondylitis. From the 5' RACE reads, TCRdb called clonotypes with MiXCR, one entry per CDR3 protein. There are 380,000 or so distinct CDR3 sequences in the sample; approximately 22% occur only once, and less than 15% lies in the top ten. Sequenced input: blood, either unsorted or a sorted T cell fraction (not recorded which). These receptor sequences come from a male donor with ankylosing spondylitis or in good health (not recorded which).

This chain connects TRBV2 to TRBJ2-7; no firm D call. Between the trimmed V and J ends, which lost 7 bases and 3 bases, there was a span of 10 bases. CDR3 length: 12 amino acids. Germline V CDR1 and CDR2: SNHLY, FYNNEI. The CDR3 DNA reads TGTGCCAGCACTTTCTTGAACTACGAGCAGTACTTC. Amino acid sequence: CASTFLNYEQYF.

This chain links TRBV2 with TRBJ2-5, with 11 bases aligning to TRBD2. This CDR3 is 16 amino acids long. V lost 5 bases, J lost 0 bases, and 5 bases stayed unmatched. Germline V gives CDR1 SNHLY, CDR2 FYNNEI. The CDR3 region is CASSIAGGGYQETQYF. The CDR3 nucleotides read TGTGCCAGCAGTATAGCGGGGGGGGGATACCAAGAGACCCAGTACTTC.

V and J are TRBV7-9 and TRBJ2-5; tentatively, D is TRBD2 (6 bases). Trimming removed 4 bases at V and 4 bases at J, with 19 bases between. The CDR3 contains 16 residues. Germline lookup yields CDR1 SEHNR and CDR2 FQNEAQ (reference sequence). CDR3: CASSYQFRDGRETQYF. Here the CDR3 DNA reads TGTGCCAGCAGCTATCAATTCCGGGACGGGAGAGAGACCCAGTACTTC.

The chain carries TRBV6-5 and TRBJ2-7; unclear D gene. The CDR3 runs to 14 residues. Germline-derived CDR1 and CDR2 are MNHEY and SVGAGI. V lost 0 bases, J lost 0 bases, and 6 bases lay in between. The CDR3 loop is CASSYSKGSYEQYF. The CDR3 DNA sequence: TGTGCCAGCAGTTACTCGAAGGGCTCCTACGAGCAGTACTTC.

The chain has TRBV12-3 or TRBV12-4 and TRBJ2-7, with a possible D match to TRBD2 (6 bases). The V end lost 7 bases, the J end lost 7 bases, and 17 bases lay between the germline ends. CDR3 size: 13 residues. The DNA for the CDR3 is TGTGCCAGCAATAGGGACTGGATGGGGGAGCAGTACTTC. Amino acids: CASNRDWMGEQYF.

J is TRBJ2-1 and V is TRBV20-1; possible D gene TRBD2, 5 bases. With 6 bases removed from V and 0 bases from J, the gap between germline ends came to 15 bases. The germline V gene encodes CDR1 DFQATT and CDR2 SNEGSKA (reference sequence). The CDR3 covers 15 residues. Here the CDR3 reads CSATAHRGSYNEQFF. CDR3 bases: TGCAGTGCCACAGCCCACCGGGGCTCCTACAATGAGCAGTTCTTC.

In this sample, this clonotype turned up a few times. The chain joins TRBV6-5 to TRBJ2-1; D remains unclear. The CDR3 contains 14 residues. V was pared by 4 bases and J by 4 bases, with 11 bases between. Per germline, CDR1 MNHEY and CDR2 SVGAGI. The CDR3 loop is CASSLRVGYNEQFF. DNA for the CDR3: TGTGCCAGCAGTTTAAGGGTTGGGTACAATGAGCAGTTCTTC.

The chain has TRBV6-2 or TRBV6-3 and TRBJ2-1; TRBD2 agrees at 11 bases. V was clipped by 5 bases and J by 0 bases; unmatched bases: 6. Germline values: CDR1 MNHEY, CDR2 SVGEGT. This CDR3 is built from 17 residues. The CDR3 loop is CASSPGTSGASYNEQFF. The DNA of the CDR3 is TGTGCCAGCAGTCCGGGGACTAGCGGAGCCTCCTACAATGAGCAGTTCTTC.

The V call is TRBV24-1, the J call TRBJ2-3, with 8 bases lining up with TRBD1. Germline V gives CDR1 KGHDR, CDR2 SFDVKD. The V and J ends lost 7 bases and 1 base, in that order; junction bases with no gene match: 18. This CDR3 spans 19 amino acids. CDR3 nucleotide sequence: TGTGCCACCAGCCCCCCGGGCCCTAGGGACAGGCGGCGCACAGATACGCAGTATTTT. This sequence encodes CATSPPGPRDRRRTDTQYF.

This sequence joins TRBV5-1 and TRBJ2-2; D gene unclear. Germline CDR1 SGHRS, CDR2 YFSETQ. Trimming took off 4 bases at V and 5 bases at J, with 9 bases between the two ends. This CDR3 has 13 residues. This CDR3 reads CASSRDRTGELFF. The CDR3 coding sequence is TGCGCCAGCAGCCGAGATAGGACCGGGGAGCTGTTTTTT. Variable domain in full (rest from reference TRBV5-1 and TRBJ2-2): KAGVTQTPRYLIKTRGQQVTLSCSPISGHRSVSWYQQTPGQGLQFLFEYFSETQRNKGNFPGRFSGRQFSNSRSEMNVSTLELGDSALYLCASSRDRTGELFFGEGSRLTVL.

This chain connects TRBV9 to TRBJ2-1, with D perhaps matching TRBD2 (6 bases). The germline V gene has CDR1 SGDLS and CDR2 YYNGEE. The V gene lost 0 bases and the J gene lost 4 bases, with 11 bases spanning the gap. The CDR3 loop spans 15 amino acids. The CDR3 is CASSVEAGHYNEQFF. CDR3 DNA sequence: TGTGCCAGCAGCGTAGAAGCGGGTCATTACAATGAGCAGTTCTTC.

The chain combines TRBV5-1 with TRBJ2-1, with D possibly matching TRBD2 (6 bases). The CDR3 covers 15 residues. Germline CDR1 SGHRS, CDR2 YFSETQ. With 4 bases removed from V and 6 bases from J, the gap between germline ends came to 17 bases. The CDR3 DNA follows: TGCGCCAGCAGCATGGATGGAGGGGACCCCAATGAGCAGTTCTTC. This codes for CASSMDGGDPNEQFF.

The J gene is TRBJ2-7, the V gene TRBV5-1, with 7 bases fitting TRBD2. With V trimmed by 0 bases and J by 2 bases, 5 bases remained unmatched. Per the germline V gene, CDR1 is SGHRS and CDR2 is YFSETQ. This CDR3 has 15 amino acids. CDR3 in amino acids: CASSLDLADTYEQYF. Written as DNA, the CDR3 is TGCGCCAGCAGCTTGGACCTAGCGGATACCTACGAGCAGTACTTC.

The chain employs TRBV20-1 and TRBJ1-1, with a possible D match to TRBD1 (5 bases). The CDR3 runs to 11 residues. Looked up from germline, CDR1 is DFQATT and CDR2 is SNEGSKA (reference sequence). Trimming stripped 6 bases from V and 6 bases from J, with 11 bases between. DNA of the CDR3: TGCAGTGCCGCCTGGGGACCTGAAGCTTTCTTT. Translation: CSAAWGPEAFF.

The chain uses TRBV4-2 and TRBJ2-7; D gene uncertain. The CDR3 contains 15 residues. The germline V gene encodes CDR1 LGHNA and CDR2 YNFKEQ. V was clipped by 0 bases and J by 3 bases, with 12 bases between them. Here the CDR3 DNA reads TGTGCCAGCAGCCAAGATCCCCTCGGCGGCTACGAGCAGTACTTC. Residues: CASSQDPLGGYEQYF.

The chain joins TRBV27 to TRBJ2-7; 7 bases line up with TRBD1. V was pared by 3 bases and J by 4 bases, with 3 bases of the junction left unmatched. Germline V CDR1 and CDR2: MNHEY, SMNVEV (reference sequence). This CDR3 region has 13 residues. As DNA, the CDR3 is TGTGCCAGCAGTTTGCAGGGGGTGTACGAGCAGTACTTC. Protein: CASSLQGVYEQYF.